The 32 T cell receptor beta chains listed next were all sequenced from one sample in a study of human T cells and chemical hapten exposure. MiXCR, applied by TCRdb to the RACE reads, yields one record per CDR3 protein. This sample has about 96,000 distinct CDR3 sequences, with 9.3% found just once. Time point meaning: patch test 2, 6 weeks after DPC sensitization. Documented treatment: therapeutic diphenylcyclopropenone sensitization with weekly scalp DPC. Sequencing used whole blood, obtained in connection with sensitization to the hapten diphenylcyclopropenone (DPC). The receptor source for this set is a middle-aged woman with alopecia areata. Some clones in this sample may be carry-over from other donors' samples.

This clonotype has ten or more counts. The chain couples TRBV6-2 or TRBV6-3 to TRBJ2-3; D possibly matches TRBD1 or TRBD2 (5 bases each). The CDR3 is 15 residues long. The germline V gene encodes CDR1 MNHEY and CDR2 SVGEGT. V was trimmed by 6 bases and J by 6 bases, leaving 19 bases between them. CDR3 sequence reads: CASSSLGTPGDTQYF. CDR3 DNA sequence: TGTGCCAGCAGCTCCCTCGGGACCCCCGGCGATACGCAGTATTTT.

This clonotype has a handful of counts. V is TRBV28 and J is TRBJ2-2; D unclear. Trimming shortened V by 0 bases and J by 1 base, and 6 bases separated the two germline ends. This CDR3 is built from 15 residues. Germline V gene data show CDR1 as MDHEN and CDR2 as SYDVKM. CDR3 region: CASSLWSVNTGELFF. The CDR3 DNA is TGTGCCAGCAGTTTATGGAGTGTGAACACCGGGGAGCTGTTTTTT.

This clonotype has only a few counts. V gene TRBV29-1 combines with J gene TRBJ2-7; TRBD1 matches at 7 bases. Looked up from germline, CDR1 is SQVTM and CDR2 is ANQGSEA. The CDR3 loop spans 14 amino acids. The trim removed 7 bases at V and 3 bases at J, leaving 12 bases unmatched. As DNA, the CDR3 is TGCAGCGGGAATCCGGGACAGCGCCACTACGAGCAGTACTTC. Encoded protein: CSGNPGQRHYEQYF.

J is TRBJ2-1 and V is TRBV29-1, with D tentatively TRBD1 or TRBD2 (7 bases each). The CDR3 is made up of 13 amino acids. Germline values: CDR1 SQVTM, CDR2 ANQGSEA. Trimming stripped 2 bases from V and 10 bases from J, with 15 bases between. The DNA for the CDR3 is TGCAGCGTTGAAATTGGCAGGGGGGGCGAGCAGTTCTTC. This codes for CSVEIGRGGEQFF.

This clonotype was observed a handful of times. The rearrangement links TRBV6-2 or TRBV6-3 to TRBJ1-1, with a tentative D call TRBD1 (5 bases). Germline V lookup: CDR1 MNHEY, CDR2 SVGEGT. V was trimmed by 7 bases and J by 4 bases, leaving 19 bases between them. The CDR3 is made up of 15 amino acids. The DNA of the CDR3 is TGTGCCAGCACCCTCTTCGAGGGGAGGGGCACTGAAGCTTTCTTT. Its translation is CASTLFEGRGTEAFF.

This clonotype appeared many times. The V call is TRBV4-1, the J call TRBJ2-5, with unresolved D. This CDR3 has 16 amino acids. V was shortened by 1 base and J by 0 bases, with 12 bases between the two germline ends. Germline V gene sequence: CDR1 MGHRA, CDR2 YSYEKL. The CDR3 DNA follows: TGCGCCAGCAGCCAAGGTTTTTCACCGAACCAAGAGACCCAGTACTTC. Translated: CASSQGFSPNQETQYF.

A remark on this clonotype: This may arise from a read error, as a much more abundant clone is one base away. V is TRBV5-1 and J is TRBJ2-1, with 8 bases lining up with TRBD2. J lost 0 bases, V lost 9 bases, and 11 bases had no gene match. Germline lookup yields CDR1 SGHRS and CDR2 YFSETQ. The CDR3 spans 16 residues. CDR3 sequence (DNA): TGCGCCATCGCGGGGGGACCCCCCGGCTCCTACAATGAGCAGTTCTTC. Translated: CAIAGGPPGSYNEQFF.

Remarks on this clonotype: This could be a read error, since a much larger clone is one nucleotide away. The chain links TRBV12-3 or TRBV12-4 to TRBJ1-2; D might be TRBD1 (5 bases). The CDR3 has 14 residues. V was trimmed by 5 bases and J by 6 bases, leaving 16 bases between them. CDR3 in DNA: TGTGCCAGCAGTCAAACCACAGGTTCCCATGGCTACACCTTC. Translating it yields CASSQTTGSHGYTF.

This clonotype turned up a few times. The J gene is TRBJ1-5, the V gene TRBV6-2 or TRBV6-3, with D uncertain. Looked up from germline, CDR1 is MNHEY and CDR2 is SVGEGT. This CDR3 comprises 13 residues. Trimming shortened V by 6 bases and J by 4 bases, and 10 bases separated the two germline ends. The CDR3 nucleotides read TGTGCCAGCAGCCGGTATTTGAATCAGCCCCAGCATTTT. This codes for CASSRYLNQPQHF.

This clonotype has only a few counts. The chain recombines TRBV5-1 with TRBJ2-5, with TRBD2 matching over 8 bases. V gave up 2 bases and J gave up 4 bases; unmatched junction bases: 13. Germline CDR1 is SGHRS and CDR2 is YFSETQ. The CDR3 has 17 residues. In DNA form, the CDR3 reads TGCGCCAGCAGCTTTAAAACGGGAGGGCCAAAAACAGAGACCCAGTACTTC. It encodes CASSFKTGGPKTETQYF.

Here the CDR3 reads CAISESYNRGAGELFF. The CDR3 nucleotides read TGTGCCATCAGTGAGTCTTACAACAGGGGAGCCGGGGAGCTGTTTTTT. The chain links TRBV10-3 to TRBJ2-2; the match to TRBD1 covers 7 bases. V was pared by 0 bases and J by 6 bases, with 7 bases of the junction left unmatched. Germline CDR1 reads ENHRY; CDR2 reads SYGVKD. This CDR3 is 16 amino acids long.

The rearrangement uses TRBV7-2 and TRBJ1-1; 8 bases agree with TRBD1. Germline-derived CDR1 and CDR2 are SGHTA and FQGNSA. V shed 1 base, J shed 2 bases, and the junction held 3 bases outside the gene matches. The CDR3 sequence is 15 residues long. The CDR3 is CASSLGTGFNTEAFF. The CDR3 nucleotides are TGTGCCAGCAGCTTAGGGACAGGGTTCAACACTGAAGCTTTCTTT.

This clonotype appeared many times. In nucleotides, the CDR3 is TGTGCCAGCAGCCCAAGCCACGGTTCCTACGAGCAGTACTTC. Translating it yields CASSPSHGSYEQYF. The rearrangement uses TRBV7-2 and TRBJ2-7, with D hard to call. Trimming cost V 5 bases and J 1 base, with 12 bases left between them. CDR1 and CDR2 from the germline V gene are SGHTA and FQGNSA. The CDR3 has 14 residues.

In its sample, this clonotype was seen many times. The rearrangement joins TRBV5-1 to TRBJ2-7; D may be TRBD2 (6 bases). CDR3 length equals 14 residues. Germline V gene sequence: CDR1 SGHRS, CDR2 YFSETQ. Trimming removed 3 bases at V and 2 bases at J, with 12 bases between. CDR3 protein: CASSSNWGAYEQYF. CDR3 nucleotides: TGCGCCAGCAGCTCCAACTGGGGGGCCTACGAGCAGTACTTC.

The chain joins TRBV29-1 to TRBJ1-2, with a weak D call TRBD1 (5 bases). Trimming cost V 7 bases and J 8 bases, with 17 bases left between them. The germline V gene encodes CDR1 SQVTM and CDR2 ANQGSEA. The CDR3 has 12 residues. As DNA, the CDR3 is TGCAGCGCCGGAGGAGGGAGGGACGGCTACACCTTC. It encodes CSAGGGRDGYTF.

The V gene is TRBV20-1, the J gene TRBJ2-7; D is uncertain. The CDR3 consists of 10 residues. V was clipped by 6 bases and J by 3 bases, with 6 bases between them. The germline V gene has CDR1 DFQATT and CDR2 SNEGSKA (reference sequence). The CDR3 loop reads CSAKNYEQYF. DNA for the CDR3: TGCAGTGCAAAAAACTACGAGCAGTACTTC.

This clonotype was seen a few times. This chain connects TRBV6-2 or TRBV6-3 to TRBJ2-3, with D hard to call. Per the germline V gene, CDR1 is MNHEY and CDR2 is SVGEGT. CDR3 length: 17 amino acids. Trimming stripped 2 bases from V and 4 bases from J, with 19 bases between. CDR3 sequence (DNA): TGTGCCAGCAGTTACCCCCCCCCGAAGGGCACCGCAGATACGCAGTATTTT. As protein: CASSYPPPKGTADTQYF.

This clonotype has ten or more counts. This rearrangement joins TRBV7-2 to TRBJ1-5, with no clear D. The V gene's germline CDR1 is SGHTA and CDR2 FQGNSA. Trimming removed 3 bases from V and 0 bases from J, with 3 bases in between. The CDR3 has 13 residues. CDR3 nucleotides: TGTGCCAGCAGCTTGAGTAGCAATCAGCCCCAGCATTTT. It is translated as CASSLSSNQPQHF.

This sequence joins TRBV13 and TRBJ1-5, with D hard to call. This CDR3 has 14 residues. Trimming left V 4 bases short and J 3 bases short, with 10 bases between. Germline V gene sequence: CDR1 PRHDT, CDR2 FYEKMQ (reference sequence). This CDR3 reads CASSYGLVNQPQHF. CDR3 coding DNA: TGTGCCAGCAGCTATGGACTGGTCAATCAGCCCCAGCATTTT.

V is TRBV15 and J is TRBJ2-1; 9 nucleotides line up with TRBD2. Unmatched junction bases numbered 3, after V lost 1 base and J lost 5 bases. Germline V gene sequence: CDR1 LNHNV, CDR2 YYDKDF (reference sequence). This CDR3 is built from 15 residues. The CDR3 region has the DNA TGTGCCACCAGCAGAGTGACTAGCGGACACAATGAGCAGTTCTTC. It is translated as CATSRVTSGHNEQFF.

This clonotype was detected ten times or more. The genes are TRBV29-1 and TRBJ1-3; no clear D. This CDR3 is built from 13 residues. The V end lost 3 bases, the J end lost 4 bases, and 10 bases lay between the germline ends. Germline V lookup: CDR1 SQVTM, CDR2 ANQGSEA. The DNA of the CDR3 is TGCAGCGTTGAGTGGAATCCGGGAAACACCATATATTTT. As protein: CSVEWNPGNTIYF.

This clonotype was detected only a few times. The gene calls are TRBV7-9 and TRBJ2-7, with 10 bases lining up with TRBD2. V dropped 2 bases and J dropped 4; count of bases not matched to a gene: 8. The CDR3 loop spans 16 amino acids. Germline CDR1 and CDR2: SEHNR and FQNEAQ (reference sequence). The CDR3 DNA sequence: TGTGCCAGCAGCTTACGGGTTAGCGGGAGGAGATACGAGCAGTACTTC. Its translation: CASSLRVSGRRYEQYF.

This clonotype was observed many times. The chain recombines TRBV12-3 or TRBV12-4 with TRBJ2-3; no firm D call. The CDR3 is 15 amino acids. V was cut by 3 bases and J by 4 bases, with 14 bases left in between. The CDR3 spells CASSLRLHGADTQYF. In DNA form, the CDR3 reads TGTGCCAGCAGTTTGAGGCTGCATGGGGCAGATACGCAGTATTTT.

The V call is TRBV4-3, the J call TRBJ1-4; D not certain. V lost 1 base and J 7 bases, leaving 13 bases between the germline ends. This CDR3 region has 15 residues. Germline V gene sequence: CDR1 LGHNA, CDR2 YSLEER. The CDR3 bases are TGCGCCAGCAGCCAAGCTACGGGAAGGGTTGAAAAACTGTTTTTT. Residues: CASSQATGRVEKLFF.

This CDR3 is CASSLGLTFSYEQYF. The CDR3 DNA sequence: TGTGCCAGCAGTTTAGGACTAACTTTCTCCTACGAGCAGTACTTC. V and J are TRBV12-3 or TRBV12-4 and TRBJ2-7; a possible D gene is TRBD2 (5 bases). The CDR3 extends over 15 amino acids. Trimming stripped 1 base from V and 0 bases from J, with 10 bases between.

The J gene is TRBJ2-7, the V gene TRBV4-2; 9 bases are shared with TRBD2. The CDR3 runs to 15 residues. CDR1 and CDR2 (germline): LGHNA, YNFKEQ. J was trimmed by 1 base and V by 1 base; bases with no gene match: 2. The CDR3 DNA reads as TGTGCCAGCAGCCAAGGAGCGGGAGGATCCTACGAGCAGTACTTC. Protein: CASSQGAGGSYEQYF.

The V and J genes are TRBV5-4 and TRBJ2-7; perhaps TRBD1 as D (6 bases). CDR3 length equals 14 residues. Germline V CDR1 and CDR2: SGHNT, YYREEE (reference sequence). V gave up 0 bases and J gave up 2 bases, with 9 bases separating them. The CDR3 bases are TGTGCCAGCAGCTTGGACCAGGGGCCCTACGAGCAGTACTTC. Translating it yields CASSLDQGPYEQYF.

This clonotype was recorded many times. The V and J genes are TRBV20-1 and TRBJ1-2; D remains unclear. Deletions cut 1 base from V and 1 base from J, with 10 bases between. This CDR3 has 14 residues. Per the germline V gene, CDR1 is DFQATT and CDR2 is SNEGSKA (reference sequence). The chain's CDR3 is CSARGGQNNYGYTF. The CDR3, as DNA: TGCAGTGCTAGAGGGGGTCAGAATAACTATGGCTACACCTTC.

This clonotype was found a few times. The V and J genes are TRBV7-8 and TRBJ2-7; maybe TRBD2 (5 bases). This CDR3 is built from 13 residues. The germline V gene has CDR1 SGHVS and CDR2 FQNEAQ. The ends were cut back, 3 bases at V and 4 bases at J, with 10 bases in the middle. This CDR3 reads CASSFGEGYEQYF. The CDR3 bases are TGTGCCAGCAGCTTCGGGGAAGGGTACGAGCAGTACTTC.

This clonotype was found a few times. The chain uses TRBV10-3 and TRBJ2-2; D may be TRBD1 (6 bases). Trimming left V 7 bases short and J 0 bases short, with 9 bases between. Germline values: CDR1 ENHRY, CDR2 SYGVKD. The CDR3 extends over 14 amino acids. The DNA for the CDR3 is TGTGCCATCAAGGACAGTTCGAACACCGGGGAGCTGTTTTTT. It codes for CAIKDSSNTGELFF.

This chain links TRBV3-1 with TRBJ2-7; unclear D gene. Germline V CDR1 and CDR2: LGHDT, YNNKEL (reference sequence). This CDR3 spans 14 amino acids. The V and J ends lost 1 base and 5 bases respectively, with 12 bases between them. CDR3 sequence reads: CASSQGLERNEQYF. The CDR3 region has the DNA TGTGCCAGCAGCCAAGGTCTAGAGAGGAACGAGCAGTACTTC.

This clonotype was recorded at least ten times. The CDR3 spells CASSQWPLAGEEQFF. The CDR3 coding sequence is TGTGCCAGCAGCCAGTGGCCGTTGGCGGGAGAAGAGCAGTTCTTC. This rearrangement joins TRBV6-2 or TRBV6-3 to TRBJ2-1; TRBD2 aligns across 7 bases. The V gene end was trimmed by 6 bases and the J gene end by 10 bases; junction bases not matched to a gene: 15. CDR1 and CDR2 (germline): MNHEY, SVGEGT. The CDR3 is 15 amino acids.